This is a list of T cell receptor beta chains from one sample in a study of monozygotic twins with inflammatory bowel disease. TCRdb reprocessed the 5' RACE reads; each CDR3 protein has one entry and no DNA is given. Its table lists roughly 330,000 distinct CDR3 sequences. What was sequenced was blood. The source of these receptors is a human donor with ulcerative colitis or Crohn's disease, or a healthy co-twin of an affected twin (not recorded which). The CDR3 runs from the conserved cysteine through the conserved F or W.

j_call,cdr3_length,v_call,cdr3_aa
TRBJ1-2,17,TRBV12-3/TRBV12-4,CASSLGTGGASMSGYTF
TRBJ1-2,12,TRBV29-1,CSGDRGRGGYTF
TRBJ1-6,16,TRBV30,CAWSTQVGVRNSPLHF
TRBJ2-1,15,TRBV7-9,CASSTDSKYHNEQFF
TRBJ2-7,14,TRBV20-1,CSASGLAVTYEQYF
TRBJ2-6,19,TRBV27,CASSFSRQGLSSGANVLTF
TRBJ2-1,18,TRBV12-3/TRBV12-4,CASSSGLAGDSSYNDQFF
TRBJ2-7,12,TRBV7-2,CASSMTSHEQYF
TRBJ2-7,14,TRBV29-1,CSVGTGTGKNEQYF
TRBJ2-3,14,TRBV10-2,CASSESSYRGAVDF
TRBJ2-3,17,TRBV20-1,CSATPPQAGAITDTQYF
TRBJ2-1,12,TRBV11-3,CASSSTLAEQFF
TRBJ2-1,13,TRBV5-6,CASSRPGVGEQFF
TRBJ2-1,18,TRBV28,CASSLPATGTGGYNEQFF
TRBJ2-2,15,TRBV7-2,CASSFRTSSTGELFF
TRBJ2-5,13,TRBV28,CASSLTDTRAQYF
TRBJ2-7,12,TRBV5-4,CASRGKDYEQYF
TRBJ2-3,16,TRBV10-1,CASSRTGGKSPDTQYF
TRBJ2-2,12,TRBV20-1,CSASDRPSELFF
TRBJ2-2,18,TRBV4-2,CASSQVRGETGNTGELFF
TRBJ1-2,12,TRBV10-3,CAISDVRGGYTF
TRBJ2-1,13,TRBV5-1,CASSNSGGYEQFF
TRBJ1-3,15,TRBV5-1,CASSADRSSGNTIYF
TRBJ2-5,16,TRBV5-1,CASSLTGTGAIGTQYF
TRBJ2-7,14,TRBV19,CASRSSGSSYEQYF
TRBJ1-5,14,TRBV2,CASSLTGKNQPQHF
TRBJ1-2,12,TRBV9,CASSGTVYGYTF
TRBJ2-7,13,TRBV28,CASSSSQTYEQYF
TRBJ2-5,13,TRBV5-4,CASSSPTVETQYF
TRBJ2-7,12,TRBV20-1,CSARRDRDEQYF
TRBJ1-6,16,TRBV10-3,CAISESSWGGNSPLHF
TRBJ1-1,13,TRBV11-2,CASGKSPNAEAFF
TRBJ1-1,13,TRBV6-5,CASSYSTNTEAFF
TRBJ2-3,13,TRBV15,CATTRNSGGTQYF
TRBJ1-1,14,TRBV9,CASSARTFSYEAFF
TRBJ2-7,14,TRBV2,CASSDRDRVYEQYF
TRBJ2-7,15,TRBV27,CASKGIRAGGHEQYF
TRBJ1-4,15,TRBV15,CATSIGLTRNEKLFF
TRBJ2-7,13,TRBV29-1,CSVVVTGNYEQYF
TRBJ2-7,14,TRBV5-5,CASSPDQGAYEQYF
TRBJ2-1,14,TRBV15,CATSKGAGDNEQFF
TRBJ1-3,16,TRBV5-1,CASRSDPGGPGNTIYF
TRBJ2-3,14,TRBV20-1,CSAPRLSSTDTQYF
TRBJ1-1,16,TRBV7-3,CASSLTGSSGNTEAFF
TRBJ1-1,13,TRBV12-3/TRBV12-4,CASSFAMNTEAFF
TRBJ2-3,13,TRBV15,CATILDERGTQYF
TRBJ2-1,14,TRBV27,CASRFGTSGNEQFF
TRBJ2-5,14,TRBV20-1,CSARALTSGETQYF
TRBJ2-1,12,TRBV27,CASSSDYNEQFF
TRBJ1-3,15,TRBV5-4,CASSRRTGTGNTIYF
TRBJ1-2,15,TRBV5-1,CASSPEAGSNYGYTF
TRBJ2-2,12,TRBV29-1,CSVWAYTGELFF
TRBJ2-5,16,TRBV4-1,CASSQGWGRVQETQYF
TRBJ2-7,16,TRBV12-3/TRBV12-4,CASSRPGLAGSYEQYF